One and the same sample provided the 19 T cell receptor beta chains below, sequenced in a study of cytomegalovirus exposure and HLA in healthy donors (dated 2017 in TCRdb). The library was produced with the immunoSEQ multiplex PCR assay. The multiplex PCR relied on a mix of 60 forward primers for TCR Vbeta segments and 13 reverse primers for TCR Jbeta segments. The immuneACCESS repertoire file appears here via TCRdb, limited to in-frame rearrangements. These files lack a portion of the clones; in checked studies, under half of the deficit traces to unresolved V genes, and the cause of the others is not known. Counted in this sample were 120,000 or so clones; under 12% of them appeared once. Clones ranked in the top ten supply roughly 4.2% of the sample. The sample comprised PBMCs. Receptors originate from a woman younger than 30 in good health and CMV-seropositive.

The chain is built from TRBV4-1 and TRBJ1-5, with TRBD1 identical over 10 bases. CDR1 is MGHRA and CDR2 is YSYEKL in the germline V gene. V shed 3 bases and J 3 bases; nucleotides not matched to a gene: 5. The CDR3 spans 16 residues. The DNA of the CDR3 is TGCGCCAGCAGCCACCGACAGGGGGCGGACAATCAGCCCCAGCATTTT. Translation: CASSHRQGADNQPQHF.

This clone was seen more than once but under ten times. The chain carries TRBV5-8 and TRBJ1-2; tentatively, D is TRBD1 (5 bases). The V end was cut by 3 bases, the J end by 4 bases, with 13 bases between. The CDR3 runs to 14 residues. CDR1 and CDR2 from the germline V gene are SGHTS and YDEGEE. The CDR3 DNA follows: TGTGCCAGCAGCTCTATAGACAGTTTCTATGGCTACACCTTC. Residues: CASSSIDSFYGYTF.

This clone was counted between two and nine times. The genes are TRBV25-1 and TRBJ2-5; weak D call: TRBD2 (5 bases). In germline, CDR1 is MGHDK, CDR2 SYGVNS. The CDR3 covers 15 residues. Trimming removed 1 base from V and 3 bases from J, with 12 bases in between. The CDR3 DNA is TGTGCCAGCAGTGAATCCCTACTAGTTGAAGAGACCCAGTACTTC. This sequence encodes CASSESLLVEETQYF.

The J gene is TRBJ1-4, the V gene TRBV28; D is unclear. V dropped 5 bases and J dropped 5 bases, with 18 bases sitting between them. This CDR3 comprises 16 residues. CDR1 MDHEN and CDR2 SYDVKM come from the germline V gene. This CDR3 reads CASSRTPRFTNEKLFF. The CDR3 region has the DNA TGTGCCAGCAGTCGTACCCCTCGGTTCACCAATGAAAAACTGTTTTTT.

This clone was detected only a few times. The J gene is TRBJ1-2, the V gene TRBV11-3, with no clear D. Per germline, CDR1 SGHNT and CDR2 YENEEA. Trimming removed 4 bases at V and 3 bases at J, with 9 bases between. CDR3 length: 13 residues. CDR3 DNA: TGTGCCAGCAGCTCGCCAGGATACTATGGCTACACCTTC. Translated: CASSSPGYYGYTF.

This clone has a handful of counts. This sequence joins TRBV15 and TRBJ2-7; no firm D call. V gave up 1 base and J gave up 5 bases, with 6 bases separating them. Germline V lookup: CDR1 LNHNV, CDR2 YYDKDF (reference sequence). There are 12 residues in the CDR3. CDR3 sequence reads: CATSRGLHEQYF. In nucleotides, the CDR3 is TGTGCCACCAGCAGAGGCCTACACGAGCAGTACTTC.

In its sample, this clone was seen a few times. The chain recombines TRBV19 with TRBJ1-5, with 10 positions matching TRBD1. Germline CDR1 reads LNHDA; CDR2 reads SQIVND (reference sequence). This CDR3 region has 15 residues. Germline trimming cut 5 bases from V and 4 bases from J; bases unmatched to any gene: 5. The CDR3 DNA reads as TGTGCCAGTAGTGGGGACAGGGGAATTAATCAGCCCCAGCATTTT. Amino acids: CASSGDRGINQPQHF.

The chain has TRBV7-6 and TRBJ2-5; tentative D call: TRBD2 (6 bases). V was pared by 10 bases and J by 1 base, with 13 bases between. Germline V lookup: CDR1 SGHVS, CDR2 FNYEAQ. The CDR3 length is 13 residues. The CDR3 DNA reads as TGTGCCATAGCGGCTAACTCCCAAGAGACCCAGTACTTC. It codes for CAIAANSQETQYF.

This rearrangement joins TRBV28 to TRBJ2-3; D remains ambiguous. CDR3 length: 16 residues. Germline-derived CDR1 and CDR2 are MDHEN and SYDVKM. V was cut by 3 bases and J by 6 bases, with 19 bases left in between. Written as DNA, the CDR3 is TGTGCCAGCAGTTTCCTGGCGGCCAGAACCGGGGATACGCAGTATTTT. Its translation is CASSFLAARTGDTQYF. Drawing the rest from reference TRBV28 and TRBJ2-3, the complete variable domain is DVKVTQSSRYLVKRTGEKVFLECVQDMDHENMFWYRQDPGLGLRLIYFSYDVKMKEKGDIPEGYSVSREKKERFSLILESASTNQTSMYLCASSFLAARTGDTQYFGPGTRLTVL.

This rearrangement joins TRBV5-6 to TRBJ1-1; no firm D call. The germline CDR1 and CDR2 sequences are SGHDT and YYEEEE. Trimming removed 0 bases from V and 12 bases from J, with 15 bases in between. The CDR3 is 13 residues long. The CDR3 DNA sequence: TGTGCCAGCAGCTTGGAAGGCGGGTCGTGGCCTTTCTTT. This translates into CASSLEGGSWPFF.

The V gene is TRBV4-2, the J gene TRBJ1-5; D gene uncertain. This CDR3 comprises 16 residues. Germline V gene lookup returns CDR1 LGHNA and CDR2 YNFKEQ. Trimming cost V 0 bases and J 0 bases, with 9 bases left between them. For the CDR3, the DNA is TGTGCCAGCAGCCAAGATTTCGGGGATAGCAATCAGCCCCAGCATTTT. Protein product: CASSQDFGDSNQPQHF.

This clone turned up a few times. The chain is built from TRBV30 and TRBJ1-1, with D possibly matching TRBD1 (5 bases). The ends were cut back, 0 bases at V and 1 base at J, with 12 bases in the middle. The CDR3 spans 15 residues. In germline, CDR1 is GTSNPN, CDR2 SVGIG (reference sequence). This CDR3 is CAWSVVPGGNTEAFF. The CDR3 coding sequence is TGTGCCTGGAGTGTAGTTCCCGGGGGGAACACTGAAGCTTTCTTT.

The chain has TRBV4-1 and TRBJ2-3; 11 positions agree with TRBD1. The CDR3 loop spans 20 amino acids. V trimming: 1 base; J trimming: 2 bases; junction bases outside the gene matches: 14. In germline, CDR1 is MGHRA, CDR2 YSYEKL. The DNA for the CDR3 is TGCGCCAGCAGCCAAGGGCCGGGACAGGGGGGGGTCCTAAACACAGATACGCAGTATTTT. Its protein product is CASSQGPGQGGVLNTDTQYF.

There are a few counts of this clone. Other DNA sequences from this sample encode an identical CDR3 as well. This chain joins TRBV19 and TRBJ1-4; 10 bases fit TRBD1. Germline lookup yields CDR1 LNHDA and CDR2 SQIVND (reference sequence). The V gene end was trimmed by 0 bases and the J gene end by 8 bases; junction bases not matched to a gene: 6. The CDR3 has 16 amino acids. CDR3 bases: TGTGCCAGTAGTATAGATCCGACAGGGGGCGTCGAAAAACTGTTTTTT. Translation: CASSIDPTGGVEKLFF.

V usage is TRBV14 and J usage is TRBJ2-5, with 10 positions matching TRBD2. The end of the DNA aligns better with TRBJ2-7, so the J call may be wrong. Germline CDR1 reads SGHDN; CDR2 reads FVKESK. This CDR3 spans 15 amino acids. In DNA form, the CDR3 reads TGTGCCAGCAGCCCAGGACTAGCGGAAGCCTACGAGCAGTACTTC. This gives the protein CASSPGLAEAYEQYF.

The V and J genes are TRBV30 and TRBJ1-5; 7 nucleotides align to TRBD1. The germline V gene has CDR1 GTSNPN and CDR2 SVGIG (reference sequence). Trimming took 3 bases from V and 4 from J; bases not matched to a gene: 9. The CDR3 consists of 15 residues. CDR3 in DNA: TGTGCCTGGAGGGTACCGGGACAGTTAAATCAGCCCCAGCATTTT. Its protein is CAWRVPGQLNQPQHF.

This clone has just a few counts. The chain couples TRBV30 to TRBJ1-6; weak D call: TRBD1 (5 bases). Deletions cut 0 bases from V and 6 bases from J, with 9 bases between. The CDR3 is made up of 14 amino acids. Germline lookup yields CDR1 GTSNPN and CDR2 SVGIG (reference sequence). DNA for the CDR3: TGTGCCTGGAGTGTATCGGGGGGTAATTCACCCCTCCACTTT. Encoded protein: CAWSVSGGNSPLHF. The variable domain in full, with the rest retrieved from reference TRBV30 and TRBJ1-6, is SQTIHQWPATLVQPVGSPLSLECTVEGTSNPNLYWYRQAAGRGLQLLFYSVGIGQISSEVPQNLSASRPQDRQFILSSKKLLLSDSGFYLCAWSVSGGNSPLHFGNGTRLTVT.

The genes are TRBV5-1 and TRBJ2-5; tentative D call: TRBD2 (5 bases). The V and J ends lost 0 bases and 3 bases respectively, with 9 bases between them. There are 14 residues in the CDR3. Looked up from germline, CDR1 is SGHRS and CDR2 is YFSETQ. The CDR3 region is CASSLGAVEETQYF. The CDR3 nucleotides are TGCGCCAGCAGCTTGGGAGCGGTGGAAGAGACCCAGTACTTC.

This clone was detected many times. This chain links TRBV4-1 with TRBJ1-1; 10 bases map to TRBD1. Germline CDR1 is MGHRA and CDR2 is YSYEKL. Unmatched junction bases numbered 6, after V lost 1 base and J lost 1 base. The CDR3 runs 17 residues. CDR3: CASSQGQGAGGNTEAFF. The CDR3 DNA follows: TGCGCCAGCAGCCAAGGACAGGGGGCCGGAGGGAACACTGAAGCTTTCTTT.